This TCR beta chain came from a study of beta chain features in type 1 diabetes. About this clone itself: Its antigen is not identified.

The study reverse transcribed the entire isolated RNA, so it sequenced expressed TCRB transcripts. The data were produced by immunoSEQ multiplex PCR, yet TCRdb's version contains in-frame clones alone and is incomplete. The sample includes 200,000 to 300,000 clones, 55% to 70% seen only once; the top ten take approximately 0.05%. General study results and limits: Using cDNA template may skew counts toward highly expressing activated cells.

The germline CDR1 and CDR2 sequences are DFQATT and SNEGSKA (reference sequence). Trimming took 3 bases from V and 1 from J, leaving 3 bases between them. The CDR3 runs 11 residues. The sequence derives from a man aged 30 to 39 in good health. The chain combines TRBV20-1 with TRBJ2-5; D not certain. Sequencing input: naive CD4+ T cells from blood. CDR3 sequence: CSASPQETQYF. DNA of the CDR3: TGCAGTGCTAGTCCCCAAGAGACCCAGTACTTC.